This TCR beta chain came from a study of cytomegalovirus exposure and HLA in healthy donors. Whole-study context: Genotyping of roughly 400 donors showed that 80% to 85% belonged to the Caucasian-associated ancestry cluster. Broader study findings: Available immune exposure information covered CMV serostatus only.

Concerning this clone: Its antigen is currently unknown.

The PCR employed 60 Vbeta primers together with 13 Jbeta primers. Produced via immunoSEQ multiplex PCR; TCRdb's table is partial and in-frame only. The sample yields 100,000 to 150,000 clones, roughly 76% seen once. The J segment lost 6 bases and the V segment lost 6 bases, leaving 5 bases of the junction unmatched. This CDR3 comprises 13 residues. The germline V gene has CDR1 ENHRY and CDR2 SYGVKD. Though nominally healthy at sampling, donors likely had unrecorded immune exposures. Material for sequencing was PBMCs. V and J are TRBV10-3 and TRBJ2-1; TRBD1 aligns across 7 bases. The receptor comes from a woman between 45 and 65 years old in good health and CMV-seronegative. The CDR3 nucleotides read TGTGCCATCAGACGGGACAGCGGCAATGAGCAGTTCTTC. It specifies CAIRRDSGNEQFF.